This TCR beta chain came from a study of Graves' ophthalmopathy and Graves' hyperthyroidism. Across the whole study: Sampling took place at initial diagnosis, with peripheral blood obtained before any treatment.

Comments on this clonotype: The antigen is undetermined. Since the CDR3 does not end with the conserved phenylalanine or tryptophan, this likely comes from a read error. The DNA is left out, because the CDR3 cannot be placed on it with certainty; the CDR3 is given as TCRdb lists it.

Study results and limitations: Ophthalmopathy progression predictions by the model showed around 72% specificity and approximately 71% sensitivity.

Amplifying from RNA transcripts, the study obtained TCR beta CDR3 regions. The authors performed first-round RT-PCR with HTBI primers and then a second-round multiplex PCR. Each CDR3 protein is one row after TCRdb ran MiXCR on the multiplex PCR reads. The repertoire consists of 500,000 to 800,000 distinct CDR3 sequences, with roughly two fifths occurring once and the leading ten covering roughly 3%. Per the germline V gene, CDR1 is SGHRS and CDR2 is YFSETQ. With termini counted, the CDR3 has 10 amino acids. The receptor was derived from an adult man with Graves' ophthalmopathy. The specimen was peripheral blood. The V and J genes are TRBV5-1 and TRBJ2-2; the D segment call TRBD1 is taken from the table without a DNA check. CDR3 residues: CASSKAVGTT.